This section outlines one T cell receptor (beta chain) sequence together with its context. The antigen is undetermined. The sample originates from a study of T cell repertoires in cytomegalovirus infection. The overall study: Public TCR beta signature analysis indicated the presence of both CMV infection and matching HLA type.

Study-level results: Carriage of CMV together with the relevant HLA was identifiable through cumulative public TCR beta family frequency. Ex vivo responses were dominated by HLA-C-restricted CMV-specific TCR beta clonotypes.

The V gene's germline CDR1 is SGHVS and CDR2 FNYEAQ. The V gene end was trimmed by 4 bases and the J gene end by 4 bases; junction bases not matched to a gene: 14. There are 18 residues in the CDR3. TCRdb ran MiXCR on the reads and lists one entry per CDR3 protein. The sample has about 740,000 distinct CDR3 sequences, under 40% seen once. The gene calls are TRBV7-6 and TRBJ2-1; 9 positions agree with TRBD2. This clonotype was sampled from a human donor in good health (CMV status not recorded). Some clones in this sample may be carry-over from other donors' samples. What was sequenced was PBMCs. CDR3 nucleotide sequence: TGTGCCAGCAGCTCCGGACTAGCGACCCAAGTGTTATACAATGAGCAGTTCTTC. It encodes CASSSGLATQVLYNEQFF.